This T cell receptor beta chain is drawn from a study of graft-versus-host responses after intestinal transplantation. On the study more broadly: The recipients all started with anti-thymocyte globulin induction and then took tacrolimus and steroids for 3 to 4 years.

Study results and limitations: GvH clonotypes were identified within recipient marrow, with a subset emerging first in ileum or blood. GvH clone levels peaked in circulation, and this peak was associated with early post-transplant HvG declines.

This clone was counted between two and nine times. Its antigen remains unknown. TCRdb keeps only in-frame clones here, not all; method: immunoSEQ multiplex PCR. This sample has 7,500 to 10,000 clones, with 75% to 90% found just once. The V gene's germline CDR1 is LNHDA and CDR2 SQIVND (reference sequence). This CDR3 contains 11 residues. V gave up 5 bases and J gave up 2 bases, with 3 bases separating them. Grafts had their tissue processed, releasing intraepithelial and lamina propria lymphocytes. The gene calls are TRBV19 and TRBJ1-2, with D unclear. The specimen was ileum tissue, collected less than 850 days after intestinal transplantation. This receptor was obtained from a human patient who received an intestinal transplant, so some T cells may come from the graft donor. CDR3 DNA: TGTGCCAGTAGTTACAACTATGGCTACACCTTC. This gives the protein CASSYNYGYTF. The whole variable domain, remainder taken from reference TRBV19 and TRBJ1-2, is DGGITQSPKYLFRKEGQNVTLSCEQNLNHDAMYWYRQDPGQGLRLIYYSQIVNDFQKGDIAEGYSVSREKKESFPLTVTSAQKNPTAFYLCASSYNYGYTFGSGTRLTVV.